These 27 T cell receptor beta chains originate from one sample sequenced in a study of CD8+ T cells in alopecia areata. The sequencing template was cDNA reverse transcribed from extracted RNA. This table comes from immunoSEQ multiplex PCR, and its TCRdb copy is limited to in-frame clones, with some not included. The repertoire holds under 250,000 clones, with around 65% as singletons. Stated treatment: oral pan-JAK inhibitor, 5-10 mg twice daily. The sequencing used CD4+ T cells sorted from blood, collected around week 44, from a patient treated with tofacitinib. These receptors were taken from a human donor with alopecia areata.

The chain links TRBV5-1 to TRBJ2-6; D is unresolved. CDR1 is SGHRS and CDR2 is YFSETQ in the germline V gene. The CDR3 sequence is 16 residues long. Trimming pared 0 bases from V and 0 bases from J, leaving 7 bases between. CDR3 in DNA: TGCGCCAGCAGCTTGGCACCTACCTCTGGGGCCAACGTCCTGACTTTC. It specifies CASSLAPTSGANVLTF.

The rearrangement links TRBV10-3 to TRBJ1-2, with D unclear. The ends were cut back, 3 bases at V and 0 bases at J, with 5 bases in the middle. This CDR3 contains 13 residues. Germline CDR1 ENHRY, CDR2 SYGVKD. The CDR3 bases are TGTGCCATCAGTGATATGGCTAACTATGGCTACACCTTC. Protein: CAISDMANYGYTF.

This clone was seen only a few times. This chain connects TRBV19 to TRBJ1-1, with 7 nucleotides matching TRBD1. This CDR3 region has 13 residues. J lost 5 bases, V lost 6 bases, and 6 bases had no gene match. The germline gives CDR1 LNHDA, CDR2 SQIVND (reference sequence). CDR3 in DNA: TGTGCCAGTAGCCGACAGGGAGGTACTGAAGCTTTCTTT. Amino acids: CASSRQGGTEAFF. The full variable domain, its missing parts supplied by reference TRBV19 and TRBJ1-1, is DGGITQSPKYLFRKEGQNVTLSCEQNLNHDAMYWYRQDPGQGLRLIYYSQIVNDFQKGDIAEGYSVSREKKESFPLTVTSAQKNPTAFYLCASSRQGGTEAFFGQGTRLTVV.

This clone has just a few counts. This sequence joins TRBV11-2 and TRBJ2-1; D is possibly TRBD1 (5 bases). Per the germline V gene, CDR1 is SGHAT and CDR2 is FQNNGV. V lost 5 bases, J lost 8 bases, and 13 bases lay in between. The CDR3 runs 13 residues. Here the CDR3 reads CASSPRQGYEQFF. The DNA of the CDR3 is TGTGCCAGCAGCCCACGGCAGGGATATGAGCAGTTCTTC.

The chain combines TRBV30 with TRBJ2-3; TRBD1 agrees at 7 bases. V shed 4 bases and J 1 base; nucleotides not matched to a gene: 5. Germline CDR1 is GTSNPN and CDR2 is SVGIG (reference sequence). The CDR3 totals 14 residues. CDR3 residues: CAWTRQGGTDTQYF. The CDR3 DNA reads TGTGCCTGGACTCGACAGGGCGGCACAGATACGCAGTATTTT.

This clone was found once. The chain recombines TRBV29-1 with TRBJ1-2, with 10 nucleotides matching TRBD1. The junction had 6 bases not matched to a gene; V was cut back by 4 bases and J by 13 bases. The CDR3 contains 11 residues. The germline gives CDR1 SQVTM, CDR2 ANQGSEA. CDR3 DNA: TGCAGCGTTGGGGACAGGGGTCCTCTCACCTTC. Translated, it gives CSVGDRGPLTF.

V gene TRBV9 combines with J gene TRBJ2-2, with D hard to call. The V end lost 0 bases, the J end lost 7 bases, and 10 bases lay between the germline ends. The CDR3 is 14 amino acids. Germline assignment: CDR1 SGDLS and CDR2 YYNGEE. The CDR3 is CASSVGTQVGELFF. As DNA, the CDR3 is TGTGCCAGCAGCGTAGGGACCCAGGTCGGGGAGCTGTTTTTT.

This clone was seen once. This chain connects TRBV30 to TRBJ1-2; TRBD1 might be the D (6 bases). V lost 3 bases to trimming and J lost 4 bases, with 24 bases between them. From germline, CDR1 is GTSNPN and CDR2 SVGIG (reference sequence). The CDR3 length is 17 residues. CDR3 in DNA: TGTGCCTGGAGCGGAGCGAACAGGGAAGCCAAGGGCTATGGCTACACCTTC. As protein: CAWSGANREAKGYGYTF.

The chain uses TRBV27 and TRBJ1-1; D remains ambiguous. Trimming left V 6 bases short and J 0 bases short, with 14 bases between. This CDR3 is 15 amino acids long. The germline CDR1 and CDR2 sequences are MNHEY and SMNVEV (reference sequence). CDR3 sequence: CASRPTRTVNTEAFF. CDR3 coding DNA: TGTGCCAGCAGGCCGACCCGGACGGTGAACACTGAAGCTTTCTTT.

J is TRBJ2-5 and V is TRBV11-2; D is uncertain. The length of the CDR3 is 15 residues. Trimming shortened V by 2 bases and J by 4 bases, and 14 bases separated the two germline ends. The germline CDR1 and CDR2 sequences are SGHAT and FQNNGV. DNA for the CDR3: TGTGCCAGCAGCTTAATGGGCAAGGAAGGAGAGACCCAGTACTTC. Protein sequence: CASSLMGKEGETQYF.

The chain's CDR3 is CASSLTGGGPYEQYF. The CDR3 nucleotides read TGTGCCAGCAGTTTAACGGGCGGGGGGCCTTACGAGCAGTACTTC. The gene calls are TRBV27 and TRBJ2-7; 8 nucleotides align to TRBD2. The CDR3 is 15 amino acids. The germline gives CDR1 MNHEY, CDR2 SMNVEV (reference sequence). The V and J ends lost 2 bases and 4 bases, in that order; junction bases with no gene match: 7.

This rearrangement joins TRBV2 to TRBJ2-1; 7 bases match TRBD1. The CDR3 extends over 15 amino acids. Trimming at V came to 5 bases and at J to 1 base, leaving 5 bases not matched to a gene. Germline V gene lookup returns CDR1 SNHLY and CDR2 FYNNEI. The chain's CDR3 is CASSLQGKSYNEQFF. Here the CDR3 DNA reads TGTGCCAGCAGTCTACAGGGGAAATCCTACAATGAGCAGTTCTTC.

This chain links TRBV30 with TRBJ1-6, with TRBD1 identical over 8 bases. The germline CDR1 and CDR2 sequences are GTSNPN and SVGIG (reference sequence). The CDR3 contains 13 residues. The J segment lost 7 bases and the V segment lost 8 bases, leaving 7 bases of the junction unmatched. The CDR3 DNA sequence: TGTGCCCAAGCCCGACAGGGGAATTCACCCCTCCACTTT. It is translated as CAQARQGNSPLHF.

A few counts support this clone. The CDR3 nucleotides are TGCAGCGTTGAAAAGGGTCTGGACGAGCAGTACTTC. The encoded protein is CSVEKGLDEQYF. The V and J genes are TRBV29-1 and TRBJ2-7; D not certain. The germline CDR1 and CDR2 sequences are SQVTM and ANQGSEA. Trimming left V 2 bases short and J 5 bases short, with 10 bases between. The CDR3 is 12 residues long.

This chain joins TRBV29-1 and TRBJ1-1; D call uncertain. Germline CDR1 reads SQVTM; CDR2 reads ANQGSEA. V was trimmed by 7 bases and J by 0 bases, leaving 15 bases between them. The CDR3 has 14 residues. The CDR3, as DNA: TGCAGCGCCCGAAGAACAGCTATGAACACTGAAGCTTTCTTT. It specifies CSARRTAMNTEAFF.

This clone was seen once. The CDR3 DNA follows: TGTGCCAGCAGCTTAAGTCTAGCGGGGGGCAGTCAAGAGACCCAGTACTTC. It codes for CASSLSLAGGSQETQYF. The rearrangement joins TRBV7-2 to TRBJ2-5, with 11 bases aligning to TRBD2. Trimming at V came to 2 bases and at J to 2 bases, leaving 7 bases not matched to a gene. The CDR3 is 17 amino acids. CDR1 is SGHTA, CDR2 FQGNSA, per germline.

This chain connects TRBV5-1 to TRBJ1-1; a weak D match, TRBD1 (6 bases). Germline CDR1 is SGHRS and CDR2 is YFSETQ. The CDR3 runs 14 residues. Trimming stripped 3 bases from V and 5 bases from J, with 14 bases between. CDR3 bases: TGCGCCAGCAGCTCCCAGGGGCAAAGAACTGAAGCTTTCTTT. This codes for CASSSQGQRTEAFF.

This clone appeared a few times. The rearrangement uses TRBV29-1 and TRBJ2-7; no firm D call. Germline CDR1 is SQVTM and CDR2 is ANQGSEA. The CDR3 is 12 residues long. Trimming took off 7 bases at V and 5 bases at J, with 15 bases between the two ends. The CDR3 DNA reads TGCAGCGCGAATAACAAGAAGGACGAGCAGTACTTC. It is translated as CSANNKKDEQYF.

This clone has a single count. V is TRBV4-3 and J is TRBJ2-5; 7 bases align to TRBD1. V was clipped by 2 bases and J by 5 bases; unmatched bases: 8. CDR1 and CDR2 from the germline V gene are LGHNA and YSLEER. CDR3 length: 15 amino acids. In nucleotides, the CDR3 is TGCGCCAGCAGCCAAAGACAGGGAGAAGGGGAGACCCAGTACTTC. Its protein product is CASSQRQGEGETQYF.

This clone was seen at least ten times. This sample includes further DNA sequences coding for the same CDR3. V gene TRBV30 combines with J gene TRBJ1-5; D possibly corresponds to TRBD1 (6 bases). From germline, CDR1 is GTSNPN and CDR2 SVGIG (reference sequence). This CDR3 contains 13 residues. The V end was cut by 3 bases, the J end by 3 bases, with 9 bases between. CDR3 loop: CAWRGGDNQPQHF. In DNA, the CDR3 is TGTGCCTGGAGAGGGGGGGACAATCAGCCCCAGCATTTT.

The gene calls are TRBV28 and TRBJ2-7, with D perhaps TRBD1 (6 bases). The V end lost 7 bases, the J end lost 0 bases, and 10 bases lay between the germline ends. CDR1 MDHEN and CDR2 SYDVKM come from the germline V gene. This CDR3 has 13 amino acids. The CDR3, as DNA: TGTGCCAGCACGGGACACAGCTCCTACGAGCAGTACTTC. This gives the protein CASTGHSSYEQYF.

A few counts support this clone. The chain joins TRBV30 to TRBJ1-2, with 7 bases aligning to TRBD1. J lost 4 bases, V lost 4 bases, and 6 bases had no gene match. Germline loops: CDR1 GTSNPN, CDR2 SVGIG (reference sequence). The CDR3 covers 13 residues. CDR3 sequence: CAWTPDRAYGYTF. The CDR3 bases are TGTGCCTGGACACCCGACAGGGCCTATGGCTACACCTTC.

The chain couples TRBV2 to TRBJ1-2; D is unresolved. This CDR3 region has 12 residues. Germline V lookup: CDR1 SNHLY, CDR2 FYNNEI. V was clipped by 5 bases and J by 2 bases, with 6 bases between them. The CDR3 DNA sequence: TGTGCCAGCAGTCTAGCAAACTATGGCTACACCTTC. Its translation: CASSLANYGYTF.

This CDR3 reads CAWSVPRDYTAHTQYF. In DNA form, the CDR3 reads TGTGCCTGGAGTGTTCCCCGGGACTATACAGCCCATACGCAGTATTTT. The V call is TRBV30, the J call TRBJ2-3, with TRBD2 matching over 7 bases. This CDR3 comprises 16 residues. J gave up 7 bases and V 0 bases, and 13 bases lay outside the gene matches. Germline CDR1 is GTSNPN and CDR2 is SVGIG (reference sequence).

CDR3 region: CASSTGLGRNEQFF. The CDR3 bases are TGTGCCAGCAGCACCGGACTAGGGCGGAATGAGCAGTTCTTC. This chain joins TRBV9 and TRBJ2-1; 7 bases agree with TRBD2. CDR3 size: 14 residues. CDR1 is SGDLS, CDR2 YYNGEE, per germline. Trimming at V came to 4 bases and at J to 7 bases, leaving 8 bases not matched to a gene.

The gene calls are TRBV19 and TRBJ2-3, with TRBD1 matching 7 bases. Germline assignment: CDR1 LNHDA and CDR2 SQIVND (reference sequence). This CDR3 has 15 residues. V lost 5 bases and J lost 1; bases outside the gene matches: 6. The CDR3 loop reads CASSGGQVRTDTQYF. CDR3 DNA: TGTGCCAGTAGTGGTGGACAGGTCCGCACAGATACGCAGTATTTT.

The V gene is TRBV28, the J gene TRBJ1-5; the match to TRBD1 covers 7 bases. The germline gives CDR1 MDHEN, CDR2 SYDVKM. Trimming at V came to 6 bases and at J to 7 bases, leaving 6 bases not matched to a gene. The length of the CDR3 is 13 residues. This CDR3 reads CASSEGGGQPQHF. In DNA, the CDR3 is TGTGCCAGCAGCGAAGGGGGCGGCCAGCCCCAGCATTTT.